This T cell receptor beta chain was obtained from a study of T cell responses to AZD1222 COVID-19 vaccine. At the level of the study: Timing groups of about 4 and about 12 weeks for second doses were pooled. Findings and limits, study-wide: Just five to seven AZD1222 recipients tested seropositive at baseline. Nearly half of spike-specific TCRs reportedly target unmutated variant regions. Every sample of the repertoires postdated the peak T cell response.

The assay was immunoSEQ multiplex PCR, and TCRdb's table has in-frame clones only and misses some. The sample has about 97,000 clones, around 89% seen once. This CDR3 has 15 residues. The V and J ends lost 4 bases and 0 bases, in that order; junction bases with no gene match: 3. Germline lookup yields CDR1 SGHTA and CDR2 FQGNSA. Worth noting for this clone: Its matching antigen is unknown.

This chain connects TRBV7-2 to TRBJ2-1; TRBD2 matches 7 bases. This specimen consisted of peripheral blood, obtained on day 0 of AZD1222 vaccination. The receptor comes from an adult in good health. CDR3 sequence reads: CASSSSGTSYNEQFF. The CDR3, as DNA: TGTGCCAGCAGCTCCAGCGGGACCTCCTACAATGAGCAGTTCTTC.